These T cell receptor beta chains were read from a single sample in a study of cytomegalovirus exposure and HLA in healthy donors. Clones were read by immunoSEQ multiplex PCR, and TCRdb kept only the in-frame ones, dropping some. Among 90,000 to 130,000 clones, approximately 80% were seen once, and the ten largest hold about a fifth. The sample taken for sequencing was PBMCs. These receptors were taken from a man aged 25-45 years in good health and CMV-seropositive. Both conserved end residues are part of each CDR3. The order of the fields is J gene, D gene, V gene, CDR3 protein. The D gene is left open where the match is weak.

TRBJ1-5 . TRBV27 CASSLSSVRHQPQHF
TRBJ2-7 TRBD1 TRBV19 CASSPQGFVSYEQYF
TRBJ1-4 TRBD1 TRBV28 CASSSERTGKVEKLFF
TRBJ1-1 . TRBV6-6 CASSYWGAEAFF
TRBJ2-1 TRBD2 TRBV10-2 CASRGTSGGSLYNEQFF
TRBJ2-5 . TRBV7-9 CASSLGPRGAIQETQYF
TRBJ1-6 . TRBV13 CASTSNSEYSPLHF
TRBJ1-2 . TRBV7-2 CASSRTQGATNGYTF
TRBJ1-2 TRBD1 TRBV5-6 CASSLFPGGEYGYTF
TRBJ2-5 . TRBV5-4 CASSSDPQRQYF
TRBJ1-3 TRBD1 TRBV4-1 CASSQGDRVTGNTIYF
TRBJ1-5 TRBD1 TRBV2 CASRPGTGGGQPQHF
TRBJ2-3 . TRBV21-1 CASSPHRVVDRTDTQYF
TRBJ2-5 TRBD2 TRBV29-1 CSVEPGGTQYF
TRBJ1-4 TRBD1 TRBV6-5 CASRQGAEFEKLFF
TRBJ2-1 . TRBV7-2 CASSLALRGNEQFF
TRBJ1-2 TRBD1 TRBV6-6 CASSYSKGAYSNGYTF
TRBJ2-5 . TRBV18 CASSQAPIRGIETQYF
TRBJ2-3 . TRBV29-1 CSVEGAIGTDTQYF
TRBJ1-6 TRBD1 TRBV5-1 CASSVTGAARGEPLHF
TRBJ2-3 . TRBV2 CASSSGAPPDTQYF
TRBJ2-1 TRBD2 TRBV11-3 CASSFRLAGLHNEQFF
TRBJ2-1 TRBD2 TRBV5-4 CASSPTTSGRYNEQFF
TRBJ1-2 TRBD1 TRBV4-1 CASSQTGGNYGHTF
TRBJ2-3 TRBD2 TRBV30 CAWSVLAGRDTQYF
TRBJ2-5 TRBD2 TRBV6-5 CASSYSVAGQETQYF
TRBJ1-5 . TRBV7-2 CASSPERGERPQHF
TRBJ2-5 . TRBV4-1 CASSPRMSLETQYF
TRBJ2-1 . TRBV7-3 CASSLTGGSYNEQFF
TRBJ2-1 TRBD2 TRBV6-5 CASRGLAGYNEQFF
TRBJ1-2 . TRBV6-5 CASSYREGSNGYTF
TRBJ2-1 . TRBV10-2 CASSEYRQYSEQFF
TRBJ1-5 TRBD1 TRBV18 CASSSQGYSNQPQHF
TRBJ2-1 . TRBV30 CAWGGLGGSPYNEQFF
TRBJ1-4 TRBD1 TRBV5-1 CASSRTGGQEPGEKLFF
TRBJ2-2 TRBD1 TRBV7-2 CASSIYRGETGELFF
TRBJ2-1 TRBD2 TRBV7-2 CASSFSPGLAGSSEQFF
TRBJ1-4 TRBD1 TRBV6-6 CASSKKDRGREKLFF
TRBJ2-1 . TRBV1 CTSSQGALSSGYNEQFF
TRBJ1-1 . TRBV6-6 CASSLLPLGAFF
TRBJ1-2 TRBD1 TRBV29-1 CSVAVGRRGHNYGGYTF
TRBJ2-7 TRBD1 TRBV18 CASSPLQGTYEQYF
TRBJ1-2 . TRBV20-1 CSALRDGYTF
TRBJ1-1 . TRBV2 CASSYSNAEAFF
TRBJ2-1 TRBD1 TRBV10-3 CAIGGTGQGFYNEQFF
TRBJ2-1 TRBD2 TRBV2 CASSGWLAGGSSEQFF
TRBJ1-3 TRBD1 TRBV30 CAWGDRQRISGNTIYF
TRBJ2-7 . TRBV19 CASSIQGYEQYF
TRBJ2-1 . TRBV11-2 CASSLKYDGHPLDEQFF
TRBJ2-1 . TRBV9 CASSVGGYEQFF
TRBJ1-5 . TRBV19 CASSIRVSLSNQPQHF
TRBJ1-2 . TRBV18 CASSLWEAEGYTF
TRBJ1-2 TRBD1 TRBV15 CATSRGQGDGGYTF
TRBJ2-3 TRBD2 TRBV7-8 CASSRLALSTDTQYF